The 30 T cell receptor beta chains below were found in one sample sequenced in a study of tumor and adjacent non-tumor tissue in lung cancer (dated by TCRdb to the late 2010s). Preparation of the library involved multiplex PCR. Instrument used: Illumina HiSeq 2500. TCRbeta libraries were constructed through three rounds of nested PCR with primers (Table S4) according to protocols adapted from ARM-PCR. The raw public data were reprocessed by TCRdb itself: fastp quality trimming at Q25, MiXCR clonotype calling, in-frame beta chains only. Identical CDR3 proteins give one entry, which carries the most common genes and DNA. The sample includes approximately 44,000 distinct CDR3 sequences, with 60% observed a single time. Together, the top ten hold under 60% of the sample. RNA was extracted from bulk unsorted tissue and checked for quality with a NanoDrop ND-1000 and an Agilent 2100. For the normal lung samples, distant non-tumor tissue was collected more than 3 cm away from the tumor edge.

Sequenced: distant non-tumor lung tissue. These receptor sequences come from a man in his fifties with non-small cell lung cancer.

As regards this clonotype: Its ends do not fully match the called genes, so a read error is possible. The chain uses TRBV7-9 and TRBJ2-5; 11 nucleotides line up with TRBD2. CDR1 is SEHNR and CDR2 is FQNEAQ in the germline V gene (reference sequence). This CDR3 contains 19 residues. CDR3 nucleotides: TGTGCCAGCTGCAGTACCCGGGCTAGCGGGGGGCTGGTACAAGAGACCCAGCACTTC. Residues: CASCSTRASGGLVQETQHF.

With regard to this clonotype: Since a much larger clone is just one base distant, this may be a read error. The V gene is TRBV12-3 or TRBV12-4, the J gene TRBJ1-5; D is perhaps TRBD1 (6 bases). Trimming cost V 7 bases and J 6 bases, with 25 bases left between them. This CDR3 spans 17 amino acids. The CDR3 here is CASTVSSSTGRGQPQHF. The CDR3 DNA reads as TGTGCCAGCACCGTTTCCTCCTCTACAGGGAGGGGTCAGCCCCAGCATTTT.

The table lists this clonotype with a count of one. The chain carries TRBV11-2 and TRBJ2-2, with no clear D. The CDR3 spans 13 residues. Germline V gives CDR1 SGHAT, CDR2 FQNNGV. The V end lost 6 bases, the J end lost 1 base, and 6 bases lay between the germline ends. CDR3 DNA sequence: TGTGCCAGCAGGACCCAGAACACCGGGGAGCTGTTTTTT. This encodes CASRTQNTGELFF. Based on the CDR3 plus reference TRBV11-2 and TRBJ2-2, the full variable domain is EAGVAQSPRYKIIEKRQSVAFWCNPISGHATLYWYQQILGQGPKLLIQFQNNGVVDDSQLPKDRFSAERLKGVDSTLKIQPAKLEDSAVYLCASRTQNTGELFFGEGSRLTVL.

As to this clonotype: At one boundary the junction diverges from the germline segment, which might be a read error. The chain uses TRBV11-1 and TRBJ2-1; 10 nucleotides align to TRBD2. Germline CDR1 and CDR2: SGHAT and FQDESV (reference sequence). The CDR3 contains 15 residues. DNA for the CDR3: TGTGCCAACAGCCAGAGCGGGGGGGCTTACAATAAGCAGTTCTTC. Translating it yields CANSQSGGAYNKQFF.

This clonotype has at least ten counts. The rearrangement links TRBV30 to TRBJ1-2, with TRBD1 matching 7 bases. The CDR3 loop spans 14 amino acids. Trimming cost V 0 bases and J 8 bases; bases outside gene matches: 9. CDR1 and CDR2 (germline): GTSNPN, SVGIG (reference sequence). The DNA of the CDR3 is TGTGCCTGGAGTGTATGGCAGGGGGGTCGGGGCTACACCTTC. It encodes CAWSVWQGGRGYTF.

This clonotype was recorded a few times. This sequence joins TRBV19 and TRBJ2-1, with 8 bases fitting TRBD1. The CDR3 loop spans 15 amino acids. The J segment lost 8 bases and the V segment lost 3 bases, leaving 9 bases of the junction unmatched. The germline V gene encodes CDR1 LNHDA and CDR2 SQIVND (reference sequence). As DNA, the CDR3 is TGTGCCAGTAGTATCCGAAAACAGGGGGGCGATGAGCAGTTCTTC. Translating gives CASSIRKQGGDEQFF.

This clonotype was observed a few times. Given the absence of the conserved phenylalanine or tryptophan at the CDR3 end, a read error is likely. This rearrangement joins TRBV5-1 to TRBJ2-5, with TRBD1 matching over 10 bases. Germline-derived CDR1 and CDR2 are SGHRS and YFSETQ. Germline trimming cut 3 bases from V and 5 bases from J; bases unmatched to any gene: 7. There are 15 residues in the CDR3. The CDR3 spells CASSYPTGGLETQYL. DNA for the CDR3: TGCGCCAGCAGCTACCCGACAGGGGGCCTTGAGACCCAGTACCTC.

A remark on this clonotype: A much larger clone sits a single nucleotide away, making a read error possible. The V call is TRBV7-9, the J call TRBJ2-6; D might be TRBD2 (6 bases). This CDR3 comprises 16 residues. Germline CDR1 is SEHNR and CDR2 is FQNEAQ (reference sequence). The CDR3 bases are TGTGCCAGCGGCTTCGGGAGTCCCCTTGGGGCCAACGTCCTGACTTTC. Translation: CASGFGSPLGANVLTF.

This clonotype was seen at least ten times. The rearrangement links TRBV7-8 to TRBJ1-1; D gene uncertain. With 1 base removed from V and 0 bases from J, the gap between germline ends came to 6 bases. The CDR3 runs to 14 residues. Germline V gives CDR1 SGHVS, CDR2 FQNEAQ. CDR3 DNA: TGTGCCAGCAGCTTAGAATTTCTGAACACTGAAGCTTTCTTT. This encodes CASSLEFLNTEAFF.

Notes on this clonotype: A much larger clone differs from this one at a single base, so this may be a read error. V is TRBV5-4 and J is TRBJ2-7; D remains unclear. The germline CDR1 and CDR2 sequences are SGHNT and YYREEE (reference sequence). Trimming left V 3 bases short and J 3 bases short, with 10 bases between. This CDR3 has 13 residues. The CDR3 DNA follows: TGTGCCAGCAGCTCGGCAGAGGTCTACGAGCAGTACTTC. Protein: CASSSAEVYEQYF.

As regards this clonotype: Because the CDR3 is missing its conserved closing phenylalanine or tryptophan, this is likely a read error. No DNA is shown, since the ends of the CDR3 on it are uncertain; the CDR3 is the one TCRdb lists. The chain is built from TRBV4-1 and TRBJ2-5. Ends included, the CDR3 has 11 residues. Germline V gene lookup returns CDR1 MGHRA and CDR2 YSYEKL. The CDR3 here is CASSQEGVQHL.

Of note for this clonotype: A read error may produce the germline difference seen at one junction end. This sequence joins TRBV11-2 and TRBJ2-2, with D perhaps TRBD1 or TRBD2 (5 bases each). Per germline, CDR1 SGHAT and CDR2 FQNNGV. There are 16 residues in the CDR3. The CDR3 DNA reads TGTGCCACCGTGGGTGAATCGGGACGCAACACCGGGCAGCTGTTTTTT. Translation: CATVGESGRNTGQLFF.

With respect to this clonotype: This CDR3 fails to terminate in the conserved phenylalanine or tryptophan, so it likely reflects a read error. The limits of the CDR3 on the DNA are not certain, so only TCRdb's listed CDR3 is given. The chain carries TRBV10-3 and TRBJ1-4. Germline CDR1 reads ENHRY; CDR2 reads SYGVKD. The CDR3 spans 15 residues, counting both ends. The CDR3: CAISESPRQAEKLLY.

In regard to this clonotype: This clone may be a read error of a much larger clone one base away. V is TRBV7-9 and J is TRBJ2-7; D gene uncertain. The CDR3 is made up of 16 amino acids. Germline values: CDR1 SEHNR, CDR2 FQNEAQ (reference sequence). CDR3 DNA: TGTGCCAGCATCTTAGCCCGCCAGTTTCTTTACTACGAGCAGTACTTC. It translates to CASILARQFLYYEQYF. The full variable domain, with the rest looked up from reference TRBV7-9 and TRBJ2-7, is DTGVSQNPRHKITKRGQNVTFRCDPISEHNRLYWYRQTLGQGPEFLTYFQNEAQLEKSRLLSDRFSAERPKGSFSTLEIQRTEQGDSAMYLCASILARQFLYYEQYFGPGTRLTVT.

Remarks on this clonotype: Its ends do not fully match the called genes, so a read error is possible. The chain uses TRBV5-5 and TRBJ1-2; no definite D call. Looked up from germline, CDR1 is SGHKS and CDR2 is YYEKEE (reference sequence). This CDR3 is built from 13 residues. The CDR3: CASNLDFNYGYTF. The DNA for the CDR3 is TGTGCCAGCAACTTGGACTTTAACTATGGCTACACCTTC.

This clonotype is medium-sized within its sample. This chain connects TRBV29-1 to TRBJ2-3, with 8 bases fitting TRBD1. Germline values: CDR1 SQVTM, CDR2 ANQGSEA. The CDR3 extends over 13 amino acids. V lost 4 bases and J lost 5; bases outside the gene matches: 5. CDR3 protein: CSVGQGKRDTQYF. The DNA for the CDR3 is TGCAGCGTTGGACAGGGGAAGCGAGATACGCAGTATTTT.

Concerning this clonotype itself: A much larger clone differs from this one at a single base, so this may be a read error. No conserved phenylalanine or tryptophan ends this CDR3, so it is likely a read error. The chain couples TRBV5-1 to TRBJ1-6; 7 bases are a match to TRBD1. The CDR3 covers 15 residues. Germline V gene data show CDR1 as SGHRS and CDR2 as YFSETQ. V was pared by 4 bases and J by 10 bases, with 11 bases of the junction left unmatched. CDR3 amino acids: CASSLRQGVDSPLHL. CDR3 DNA: TGCGCCAGCAGCCTACGACAGGGAGTAGACTCACCCCTCCACCTT.

Worth noting for this clonotype: At one end the junction does not follow the germline gene, possibly because of a read error. The chain uses TRBV5-6 and TRBJ2-2; perhaps TRBD2 as D (5 bases). Germline assignment: CDR1 SGHDT and CDR2 YYEEEE. The CDR3 is made up of 14 amino acids. The CDR3 coding sequence is TGTGCCAGCAGTAAGACGCGGAGCACCGGGGAGCTATTTTTT. Its translation is CASSKTRSTGELFF.

The chain links TRBV20-1 to TRBJ1-2, with a tentative D call TRBD1 (6 bases). CDR3 size: 13 residues. Per the germline V gene, CDR1 is DFQATT and CDR2 is SNEGSKA (reference sequence). Here the CDR3 reads CRAAFGIGDSYTF. The CDR3 DNA reads TGCAGGGCCGCATTTGGGATAGGGGACAGCTACACCTTC.

The gene calls are TRBV28 and TRBJ1-5; TRBD1 agrees at 8 bases. This CDR3 contains 14 residues. Unmatched junction bases numbered 2, after V lost 3 bases and J lost 4 bases. Germline V CDR1 and CDR2: MDHEN, SYDVKM. CDR3 sequence: CASSLYRGNQPQHF. In DNA form, the CDR3 reads TGTGCCAGCAGTTTGTACAGGGGGAATCAGCCCCAGCATTTT.

Details on this clonotype: One junction end disagrees with the germline gene, perhaps due to a read error. This rearrangement joins TRBV10-1 to TRBJ2-7, with 12 bases lining up with TRBD2. The CDR3 length is 15 residues. From germline, CDR1 is WNHNN and CDR2 SYGVQD (reference sequence). In DNA form, the CDR3 reads TGCGCCAGCAGCGGTGGTTCTAGCGGGAGGGGTGAGCAGCACTTC. Translating it yields CASSGGSSGRGEQHF.

Many counts were recorded for this clonotype. The chain joins TRBV6-6 to TRBJ2-7; 11 bases line up with TRBD1. This CDR3 comprises 15 residues. Germline V gene lookup returns CDR1 MNHNY and CDR2 SVGAGI (reference sequence). V lost 5 bases, J lost 4 bases, and 7 bases stayed unmatched. CDR3 region: CASSKGTGGKYEQYF. The CDR3 DNA reads as TGTGCCAGCAGTAAAGGGACAGGGGGAAAGTACGAGCAGTACTTC.

There are a few counts of this clonotype. This clone may be a read error of a much larger clone one base away. The genes are TRBV20-1 and TRBJ1-1; no reliable D call. The CDR3 contains 14 residues. Germline V gives CDR1 DFQATT, CDR2 SNEGSKA (reference sequence). The CDR3 region has the DNA TGCAGTGCTAGAGTTTGGGATTCCAACACTGGAGCTTTCTTT. Protein: CSARVWDSNTGAFF.

This clonotype was detected ten times or more. The chain has TRBV5-1 and TRBJ1-2; possibly TRBD1 for D (5 bases). Germline V gene data show CDR1 as SGHRS and CDR2 as YFSETQ. V shed 0 bases and J shed 6 bases, with 9 bases lying between them. The CDR3 runs to 13 residues. The CDR3 here is CASSLARENGYTF. CDR3 nucleotides: TGCGCCAGCAGCTTGGCCAGGGAGAATGGCTACACCTTC.

Details on this clonotype: A much bigger clone sits one base away, suggesting this may be a read error. The rearrangement uses TRBV11-2 and TRBJ2-6; 7 nucleotides line up with TRBD1. From germline, CDR1 is SGHAT and CDR2 FQNNGV. The CDR3 sequence is 15 residues long. The CDR3 is CACSPRGSGANVLTF. The CDR3 bases are TGTGCCTGCAGCCCCAGGGGGTCAGGGGCCAACGTCCTGACTTTC.

Remarks on this clonotype: The junction and the germline gene differ at one end; a read error may be behind it. The chain recombines TRBV11-1 with TRBJ2-7; TRBD2 is a possible D gene (5 bases). The CDR3 spans 14 residues. Germline V gives CDR1 SGHAT, CDR2 FQDESV (reference sequence). DNA for the CDR3: TGTGACAGCAGCCCACCGGCGGGCAGAGACGAGCAGTACTTC. Residues: CDSSPPAGRDEQYF. Full variable domain (remainder filled in from reference TRBV11-1 and TRBJ2-7): EAEVAQSPRYKITEKSQAVAFWCDPISGHATLYWYRQILGQGPELLVQFQDESVVDDSQLPKDRFSAERLKGVDSTLKIQPAELGDSAMYLCDSSPPAGRDEQYFGPGTRLTVT.

There are a few counts of this clonotype. A much larger clonotype is one base distant, so this may be a read error. V and J are TRBV10-2 and TRBJ1-2; no reliable D call. The CDR3 runs to 13 residues. CDR1 WSHSY and CDR2 SAAADI come from the germline V gene. The CDR3 is CAGSESGSYGYTF. CDR3 DNA: TGCGCCGGCAGTGAGTCAGGTTCCTATGGCTACACCTTC.

This clonotype was found many times. The V call is TRBV5-4, the J call TRBJ2-5; 10 positions agree with TRBD2. The CDR3 length is 14 residues. The V gene's germline CDR1 is SGHNT and CDR2 YYREEE (reference sequence). Germline trimming cut 4 bases from V and 3 bases from J; bases unmatched to any gene: 3. The CDR3 loop reads CASSRGLAEETQYF. CDR3 in DNA: TGTGCCAGCAGCCGAGGACTAGCGGAAGAGACCCAGTACTTC.

The chain employs TRBV6-6 and TRBJ1-4, with D possibly TRBD1 on 5 matching bases. Germline V gene sequence: CDR1 MNHNY, CDR2 SVGAGI (reference sequence). The CDR3 spans 14 residues. Trimming removed 6 bases at V and 3 bases at J, with 11 bases between. CDR3 in DNA: TGTGCCAGCAGCACCAGGGTCGCTAATGAAAAACTGTTTTTT. This translates into CASSTRVANEKLFF.

The chain joins TRBV29-1 to TRBJ2-1; 9 bases match TRBD2. Per the germline V gene, CDR1 is SQVTM and CDR2 is ANQGSEA. This CDR3 has 14 residues. V gave up 7 bases and J gave up 10 bases; unmatched junction bases: 14. CDR3 DNA sequence: TGCAGCGCATCTCCCGCGGGAGGGGGTAACGAGCAGTTCTTC. Translating gives CSASPAGGGNEQFF.